Included here is one TCR beta chain sequence, with context. The specificity of this receptor is unknown. No base quality information exists; no much larger clone differs at one position. The sample comes from a study of technical replicates of blood from several donors (dated by TCRdb to 2016 to 2017). Trimming removed 1 base from V and 8 bases from J, leaving 10 bases between the germline ends. The CDR3 starts with the cysteine, ends with the phenylalanine, and has 14 residues. Only the CDR3 part of the read is kept: 42 bases, read in frame from the first base. The CDR1 and CDR2 encoded by the germline V gene are SGDLS and YYNGEE. The library came from the immunoSEQ multiplex PCR assay. TCRdb's version of the immuneACCESS table is confined to in-frame rearrangements and falls short of the full clone set. An unresolved V gene accounts for under half of the shortfall where checked; the remainder is of unknown origin. Across this sample there are around 83,000 clones, with just over 90% seen only once. Together, the top ten hold about 0.23% of the sample.

Sequenced material: T cells isolated from PBMCs. The sequence joins TRBV9 to TRBJ1-6; the D region possibly corresponds to TRBD1 (5 bases align). The source is a human donor in good health. The CDR3 here reads CASSVSTVDSPLHF. The nucleotides are TGTGCCAGCAGCGTATCGACAGTCGATTCACCCCTCCACTTT.